This T cell receptor (beta chain) is from a study of blood T cells in healthy people across ages. V dropped 0 bases and J dropped 13 bases, with 14 bases sitting between them. The CDR3 contains 14 residues. Germline V gene lookup returns CDR1 SGHRS and CDR2 YFSETQ. Primers used in a second PCR of about 7 to 12 cycles were a sample-barcoded 5' primer and a J-beta primer mix. TCRdb fed the 5' RACE reads into MiXCR, producing one record per CDR3 protein. The table has some 850,000 distinct CDR3 sequences, about 26% seen once. The same sample was also studied in work on T cells of mothers and their children.

Sequencing used blood. This sequence was found in a boy aged 5-17 years in good health. V usage is TRBV5-1 and J usage is TRBJ1-6; D gene ambiguous. CDR3 protein: CASSLGSPLDPLHF. For the CDR3, the DNA is TGCGCCAGCAGCTTGGGATCACCCCTTGATCCCCTCCACTTT.